Detailed here is one T cell receptor (beta chain). The specificity of this receptor is unknown. No base-level quality is on record; no much larger clone is a single base apart. The sample belongs to a study of cytomegalovirus exposure and HLA in healthy donors (dated by TCRdb to about 2017). Study-wide context: According to a later analysis, the 120 or so validation repertoires were produced on the same platform as the 666 repertoires of the first cohort. A separate validation cohort of more than 100 different subjects was used in addition to the roughly 700-subject first cohort. The study combined high-throughput TCR immunosequencing, statistical association of individual TCRs with disease status, and machine learning to predict cytomegalovirus infection status. The aim of the study was to test whether cataloging public T cell receptors could identify signatures of past pathogen exposure.

What the research found in general, with its limitations: Most TCR sequences were observed very rarely across donors, whereas some public TCRs were present in many individuals. Subsequent analysis determined that TCRs grouped into clusters in the first cohort also showed a tendency toward co-occurrence across the roughly 110 validation repertoires, and approximately 93% of cluster scores exceeded 0. The authors suggested that the approach could potentially be generalized to other disease states and immunological phenotypes. A later analysis lacked HLA typing for the validation cohort, so it scored co-occurrence in that cohort across all 110 or so repertoires. The study gave a list of over 150 TCR beta chains associated with cytomegalovirus. Cytomegalovirus status was reported to be diagnosed by the classifier with high specificity and sensitivity in both the original and validation cohorts. In vitro tests confirmed that a few of the cytomegalovirus-associated TCR beta chains recognize cytomegalovirus antigens.

The germline V gene encodes CDR1 LGHNA and CDR2 YSLEER. There are 16 amino acids in the CDR3, from cysteine to phenylalanine inclusive. The sequence is cut down to CDR3 DNA, 48 bases in frame from base 1. V loses 1 base, J loses 3 bases, and the germline ends lie 12 bases apart. The donors belonged to the validation cohort of about 120 subjects, which was separate from the roughly 700-subject first cohort. The protocol used for the library was the immunoSEQ multiplex PCR assay. The authors' pipeline ran thus. A statistical classification framework was built for diagnosing cytomegalovirus status from the catalog of TCR beta chain sequences. The table was pulled from immuneACCESS by TCRdb, which kept in-frame rearrangements only. Such tables lose some clones; where checked, under half of the loss comes from unresolved V genes, and the rest has no known cause. Clone size and V and J calls were adopted from that table, with D and trimming inferred from the DNA. For this sample the table gives 200,000 to 300,000 clones, of which around 90% were detected only once. The ten largest clones add up to approximately 3.1% of the sample.

Source material: PBMCs. This chain joins TRBV4-3 to TRBJ2-2; the D gene cannot be resolved reliably. This clonotype was sampled from a woman aged 30 to 39 in good health and CMV-seronegative. The DNA sequence is TGCGCCAGCAGCCAAGGTCAGGCAGATTACACCGGGGAGCTGTTTTTT. Its protein is CASSQGQADYTGELFF.